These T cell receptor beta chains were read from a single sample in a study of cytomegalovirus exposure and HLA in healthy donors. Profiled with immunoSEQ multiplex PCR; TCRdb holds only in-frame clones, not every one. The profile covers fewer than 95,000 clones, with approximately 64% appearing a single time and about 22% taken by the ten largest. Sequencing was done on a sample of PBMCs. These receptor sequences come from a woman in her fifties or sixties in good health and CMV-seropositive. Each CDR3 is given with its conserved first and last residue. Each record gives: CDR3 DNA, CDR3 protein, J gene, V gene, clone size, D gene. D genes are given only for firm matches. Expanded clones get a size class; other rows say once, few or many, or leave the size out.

CDR3 DNA: TGCGCCAGCAGCTTGGCTCCACAAGGGACAGGGGACACCGGGGAGCTGTTTTTT
CDR3 protein: CASSLAPQGTGDTGELFF
J gene: TRBJ2-2
V gene: TRBV5-1
clone size: -
D gene: TRBD1

CDR3 DNA: TGTGCCAGCAGCAAAGGCGCCCGACTTAGGCACAATCAGCCCCAGCATTTT
CDR3 protein: CASSKGARLRHNQPQHF
J gene: TRBJ1-5
V gene: TRBV21-1
clone size: -
D gene: -

CDR3 DNA: TGCGCCAGCAGCTTACAGGGGGCTAGCACTGAAGCTTTCTTT
CDR3 protein: CASSLQGASTEAFF
J gene: TRBJ1-1
V gene: TRBV5-1
clone size: few
D gene: TRBD1

CDR3 DNA: TGTGCCAGCAGTATAACAACCGAGCAGTACTTC
CDR3 protein: CASSITTEQYF
J gene: TRBJ2-7
V gene: TRBV2
clone size: -
D gene: -

CDR3 DNA: TGCGCCAGCAGCCTTGACACGAACACTGAAGCTTTCTTT
CDR3 protein: CASSLDTNTEAFF
J gene: TRBJ1-1
V gene: TRBV5-4
clone size: -
D gene: -

CDR3 DNA: TGTGCCAGCAGTCCCCCGGGGATGGATAATGAAAAACTGTTTTTT
CDR3 protein: CASSPPGMDNEKLFF
J gene: TRBJ1-4
V gene: TRBV6-5
clone size: -
D gene: -

CDR3 DNA: TGTGCCAGCAGGCTGGACAGGGGTACTGAAGCTTTCTTT
CDR3 protein: CASRLDRGTEAFF
J gene: TRBJ1-1
V gene: TRBV6-5
clone size: -
D gene: TRBD1

CDR3 DNA: TGTGCCATCAGTGGCCCACCGGACAAGCAGAACACCGGGGAGCTGTTTTTT
CDR3 protein: CAISGPPDKQNTGELFF
J gene: TRBJ2-2
V gene: TRBV10-3
clone size: -
D gene: -

CDR3 DNA: TGCGCCAGCAGCTTGGACGGGAGTTACAATGAGCAGTTCTTC
CDR3 protein: CASSLDGSYNEQFF
J gene: TRBJ2-1
V gene: TRBV5-1
clone size: -
D gene: -

CDR3 DNA: TGTGCCAGCAGCCCCCGGACAGGGGAGAAAGCTTTCTTT
CDR3 protein: CASSPRTGEKAFF
J gene: TRBJ1-1
V gene: TRBV13
clone size: -
D gene: TRBD1

CDR3 DNA: TGCGCCAGCAGCCACTCAGACACGGGAACTGAAGCTTTCTTT
CDR3 protein: CASSHSDTGTEAFF
J gene: TRBJ1-1
V gene: TRBV4-3
clone size: once
D gene: -

CDR3 DNA: TGCGCCAGCAGCTTGGAGGGACAGGGGGTTAATGAGCAGTTCTTC
CDR3 protein: CASSLEGQGVNEQFF
J gene: TRBJ2-1
V gene: TRBV5-1
clone size: few
D gene: TRBD1

CDR3 DNA: TGTGCCAGCAGTCTGGGACTAGCGGGGGGGCGTGAGACCCAGTACTTC
CDR3 protein: CASSLGLAGGRETQYF
J gene: TRBJ2-5
V gene: TRBV28
clone size: -
D gene: TRBD2

CDR3 DNA: TGTGCCAGCAGTGATTGGGGCAGCAATCAGCCCCAGCATTTT
CDR3 protein: CASSDWGSNQPQHF
J gene: TRBJ1-5
V gene: TRBV6-1
clone size: -
D gene: -

CDR3 DNA: TGTGCCAGCAGTGAAGCACAGGGGGCCCAAGAGACCCAGTACTTC
CDR3 protein: CASSEAQGAQETQYF
J gene: TRBJ2-5
V gene: TRBV6-1
clone size: -
D gene: TRBD1

CDR3 DNA: TGTGCCAGCAGTCCGGCCCGGTCGGGACAGCCCCAGCATTTT
CDR3 protein: CASSPARSGQPQHF
J gene: TRBJ1-5
V gene: TRBV28
clone size: few
D gene: -

CDR3 DNA: TGTGCCAGCAATCCTGTCCTAGCGGGGGCCTACGAGCAGTACTTC
CDR3 protein: CASNPVLAGAYEQYF
J gene: TRBJ2-7
V gene: TRBV6-1
clone size: -
D gene: TRBD2

CDR3 DNA: TGTGCCACCAGCAGAGATGGAGAGCATCTTAGCGAGCAGTACTTC
CDR3 protein: CATSRDGEHLSEQYF
J gene: TRBJ2-7
V gene: TRBV15
clone size: -
D gene: -

CDR3 DNA: TGTGCCAGTAGTTTGGGCGGGGGTAGCTCCTACAATGAGCAGTTCTTC
CDR3 protein: CASSLGGGSSYNEQFF
J gene: TRBJ2-1
V gene: TRBV19
clone size: -
D gene: TRBD2

CDR3 DNA: TGTGCCAGTAGTTCCCCGCCCGGGACACTCTATAGCAATCAGCCCCAGCATTTT
CDR3 protein: CASSSPPGTLYSNQPQHF
J gene: TRBJ1-5
V gene: TRBV19
clone size: few
D gene: -

CDR3 DNA: TGTGCCAGCAGTTCCCCGACTGGAACCTACGAGCAGTACTTC
CDR3 protein: CASSSPTGTYEQYF
J gene: TRBJ2-7
V gene: TRBV28
clone size: -
D gene: -

CDR3 DNA: TGTGCCAGCAGCCCTTCGACAGGGACTGAAGCTTTCTTT
CDR3 protein: CASSPSTGTEAFF
J gene: TRBJ1-1
V gene: TRBV5-6
clone size: many
D gene: TRBD1

CDR3 DNA: TGTGCCAGCAGTGCGGGGGGGCGGGAGACCCAGTACTTC
CDR3 protein: CASSAGGRETQYF
J gene: TRBJ2-5
V gene: TRBV27
clone size: -
D gene: TRBD2

CDR3 DNA: TGTGCCAGTAACCCATCTAGCGGAAGCACAGATACGCAGTATTTT
CDR3 protein: CASNPSSGSTDTQYF
J gene: TRBJ2-3
V gene: TRBV19
clone size: -
D gene: TRBD2

CDR3 DNA: TGCGCCAGCAGCTACTTTAGCGGGGGGTACAATGAGCAGTTCTTC
CDR3 protein: CASSYFSGGYNEQFF
J gene: TRBJ2-1
V gene: TRBV5-1
clone size: -
D gene: TRBD2

CDR3 DNA: TGTGCCAGCAAGAAGCGTGAAAACTCCTACAATGAGCAGTTCTTC
CDR3 protein: CASKKRENSYNEQFF
J gene: TRBJ2-1
V gene: TRBV6-5
clone size: few
D gene: -

CDR3 DNA: TGCGCCAGCAGCCGTACAGGGGCCTCGAACACCGGGGAGCTGTTTTTT
CDR3 protein: CASSRTGASNTGELFF
J gene: TRBJ2-2
V gene: TRBV5-1
clone size: -
D gene: TRBD1

CDR3 DNA: TGTGCCAGTTGTCCCCGGGACAGGGGGTACTATGGCTACACCTTC
CDR3 protein: CASCPRDRGYYGYTF
J gene: TRBJ1-2
V gene: TRBV6-1
clone size: -
D gene: TRBD1

CDR3 DNA: TGTGCCAGCAGCCCGGTAGAGGTCGGCGAAAAACTGTTTTTT
CDR3 protein: CASSPVEVGEKLFF
J gene: TRBJ1-4
V gene: TRBV7-9
clone size: few
D gene: -

CDR3 DNA: TGTGCCTGGGGAGTAGAGGGCTCCGGGGCCAACGTCCTGACTTTC
CDR3 protein: CAWGVEGSGANVLTF
J gene: TRBJ2-6
V gene: TRBV30
clone size: -
D gene: -

CDR3 DNA: TGTGCCAGCAGGATCTCGGACCGGGACATAAATCAGCCCCAGCATTTT
CDR3 protein: CASRISDRDINQPQHF
J gene: TRBJ1-5
V gene: TRBV5-6
clone size: -
D gene: -

CDR3 DNA: TGTGCCAGCACCGAGAGGGGGGGGCGTTGGGAGGAGCAGTTCTTC
CDR3 protein: CASTERGGRWEEQFF
J gene: TRBJ2-1
V gene: TRBV9
clone size: -
D gene: -

CDR3 DNA: TGTGCCAGTAGTATTGTGGAGGGAGGCACTGAAGCTTTCTTT
CDR3 protein: CASSIVEGGTEAFF
J gene: TRBJ1-1
V gene: TRBV19
clone size: -
D gene: -

CDR3 DNA: TGTGCCAGCAAGGGGACAGTAGAATACAATGAGCAGTTCTTC
CDR3 protein: CASKGTVEYNEQFF
J gene: TRBJ2-1
V gene: TRBV2
clone size: -
D gene: TRBD1

CDR3 DNA: TGTGCCAGCAGCCATGCGAGGGACAGGGTAAAGTCCGGGGAGCTGTTTTTT
CDR3 protein: CASSHARDRVKSGELFF
J gene: TRBJ2-2
V gene: TRBV4-2
clone size: -
D gene: TRBD1

CDR3 DNA: TGCGCCAGCAGCTTGGATGGGGCGTATGGAGATAATTCACCCCTCCACTTT
CDR3 protein: CASSLDGAYGDNSPLHF
J gene: TRBJ1-6
V gene: TRBV5-1
clone size: -
D gene: -

CDR3 DNA: TGTGCCAGCAGAATACGGTCCGAGGCTGGAAACACCATATATTTT
CDR3 protein: CASRIRSEAGNTIYF
J gene: TRBJ1-3
V gene: TRBV6-5
clone size: -
D gene: -

CDR3 DNA: TGTGCCAGCAGTGACCAGAGGGGGTGGGACGAGCAGTACTTC
CDR3 protein: CASSDQRGWDEQYF
J gene: TRBJ2-7
V gene: TRBV6-1
clone size: -
D gene: -

CDR3 DNA: TGCGCCAGCAGCCAAGATCAAGGGCTAGCGGGCACAGATACGCAGTATTTT
CDR3 protein: CASSQDQGLAGTDTQYF
J gene: TRBJ2-3
V gene: TRBV4-3
clone size: few
D gene: TRBD2

CDR3 DNA: TGTGCCAGCAGCCGGGGGGGGACGAACACCGGGGAGCTGTTTTTT
CDR3 protein: CASSRGGTNTGELFF
J gene: TRBJ2-2
V gene: TRBV4-2
clone size: once
D gene: TRBD2

CDR3 DNA: TGTGCCAGCAGGTTGAACCTAAACTATGGCTACACCTTC
CDR3 protein: CASRLNLNYGYTF
J gene: TRBJ1-2
V gene: TRBV2
clone size: -
D gene: -

CDR3 DNA: TGTGCCAGCAGTTACAGACAGCGCTCTTACAATGAGCAGTTCTTC
CDR3 protein: CASSYRQRSYNEQFF
J gene: TRBJ2-1
V gene: TRBV5-6
clone size: once
D gene: -

CDR3 DNA: TGTGCCACCAGCAGTCTACCAAGGGGGGGTGTCCCGAATGAGCAGTTCTTC
CDR3 protein: CATSSLPRGGVPNEQFF
J gene: TRBJ2-1
V gene: TRBV15
clone size: -
D gene: -

CDR3 DNA: TGTGCCAGTCACTCCGGGACAGGACTCTACAATGAGCAGTTCTTC
CDR3 protein: CASHSGTGLYNEQFF
J gene: TRBJ2-1
V gene: TRBV2
clone size: few
D gene: TRBD1

CDR3 DNA: TGCGCCAGCAGCCAAGGCTCGGGGATTAGCACAGATACGCAGTATTTT
CDR3 protein: CASSQGSGISTDTQYF
J gene: TRBJ2-3
V gene: TRBV4-1
clone size: -
D gene: -

CDR3 DNA: TGTGCCATCAGTGAGCCCGACAGGGGCGGCACTGAAGCTTTCTTT
CDR3 protein: CAISEPDRGGTEAFF
J gene: TRBJ1-1
V gene: TRBV10-3
clone size: -
D gene: TRBD1

CDR3 DNA: TGCGCCAGCAGCTTGGTACAGGGCCACACCATATATTTT
CDR3 protein: CASSLVQGHTIYF
J gene: TRBJ1-3
V gene: TRBV5-1
clone size: -
D gene: -

CDR3 DNA: TGTGCCAGCAGCTGGACTGTTAGCTCCTACGAGCAGTACTTC
CDR3 protein: CASSWTVSSYEQYF
J gene: TRBJ2-7
V gene: TRBV7-9
clone size: -
D gene: -

CDR3 DNA: TGTGCCAGCAGCCCGACTGGAGGAACGGATACGCAGTATTTT
CDR3 protein: CASSPTGGTDTQYF
J gene: TRBJ2-3
V gene: TRBV5-6
clone size: few
D gene: -

CDR3 DNA: TGTGCCAGTACAGGGGGCATTGGTGAAGCTTTCTTT
CDR3 protein: CASTGGIGEAFF
J gene: TRBJ1-1
V gene: TRBV28
clone size: -
D gene: TRBD1

CDR3 DNA: TGCGCCAGCAGGCCGGTCCAAATCACAGATACGCAGTATTTT
CDR3 protein: CASRPVQITDTQYF
J gene: TRBJ2-3
V gene: TRBV10-2
clone size: few
D gene: -

CDR3 DNA: TGTGCCAGCAGCTTAATCGGGTCTAAAACCGGAGCTTTCTTT
CDR3 protein: CASSLIGSKTGAFF
J gene: TRBJ1-1
V gene: TRBV7-3
clone size: -
D gene: -

CDR3 DNA: TGTGCCAGCAGTGTAGACAGGGGAGACAGTCAGCCCCAGCATTTT
CDR3 protein: CASSVDRGDSQPQHF
J gene: TRBJ1-5
V gene: TRBV6-1
clone size: -
D gene: TRBD1

CDR3 DNA: TGTGCCTGGACACAGGGAGACACTGAAGCTTTCTTT
CDR3 protein: CAWTQGDTEAFF
J gene: TRBJ1-1
V gene: TRBV30
clone size: -
D gene: -

CDR3 DNA: TGTGCCTGGGGGGCAGGGATCGACTACACCTTC
CDR3 protein: CAWGAGIDYTF
J gene: TRBJ1-2
V gene: TRBV30
clone size: -
D gene: -

CDR3 DNA: TGCGCCAGCAGCACAGGGGGCACCGACAATGAGCAGTTCTTC
CDR3 protein: CASSTGGTDNEQFF
J gene: TRBJ2-1
V gene: TRBV5-1
clone size: -
D gene: TRBD1

CDR3 DNA: TGTGCCAGCAGTGAATACTCCTACACCTTC
CDR3 protein: CASSEYSYTF
J gene: TRBJ1-2
V gene: TRBV6-1
clone size: -
D gene: -

CDR3 DNA: TGTGCCTGGATGAGCGGGGGAGATACGCAGTATTTT
CDR3 protein: CAWMSGGDTQYF
J gene: TRBJ2-3
V gene: TRBV30
clone size: once
D gene: TRBD2